This TCR beta chain was sequenced during a study of shared clonotypes between healthy human individuals. Roughly 200 ng DNA, around 30,000 T cell genomes, went into each sorted-subset replicate PCR. Produced via immunoSEQ multiplex PCR; TCRdb's table is partial and in-frame only. The sample includes 1.6 million or so clones, about 98.5% seen only once; the top ten take roughly 0.36%. Into CD45RA+ naive and CD45RA-negative memory subsets, the CD4+ cells were split. As concerns this clone: Its antigen is currently unknown.

Overall study findings and caveats: Across a handful of donors, naive CD4 shared roughly 5%, naive CD8 around 4%, memory CD4 more than 2%, memory CD8 about 0.4%.

Looked up from germline, CDR1 is SGHKS and CDR2 is YYEKEE (reference sequence). The trim removed 1 base at V and 7 bases at J, leaving 7 bases unmatched. This CDR3 is 14 amino acids long. Sequenced material: naive CD4+ T cells sorted from blood. Subset here: CD45RA+ positively selected. This receptor was identified in a man aged 25-45 years in good health. The rearrangement links TRBV5-5 to TRBJ2-7; 8 bases agree with TRBD2. Here the CDR3 DNA reads TGTGCCAGCAGCTTGATAGCGGGATCGAGGGAGCAGTACTTC. Its protein product is CASSLIAGSREQYF.